This entry lists 10 T cell receptor beta chains sequenced from one sample in a study of early T cells in non-severe SARS-CoV-2 infection. TCRdb independently ran MiXCR on the 5' RACE reads; one entry per CDR3 protein. Of around 40,000 distinct CDR3 sequences in the sample, 11% are singletons; the top ten hold 9.5% to 10%. Material for sequencing was whole blood. These receptors were obtained from an adult who was a healthcare worker with PCR-confirmed SARS-CoV-2 infection or an uninfected control (not recorded which).

DNA of the CDR3: TGTGCCATCAGTGAGTCCCGGGGGGGTCAGCCCCAGCATTTT. Translated, it gives CAISESRGGQPQHF. The chain combines TRBV10-3 with TRBJ1-5; D is possibly TRBD1 (5 bases). CDR3 length equals 14 residues. V gave up 0 bases and J gave up 6 bases, with 9 bases separating them. Germline assignment: CDR1 ENHRY and CDR2 SYGVKD.

This clonotype came up a few times. This chain connects TRBV7-6 to TRBJ1-4; a possible D gene is TRBD1 (6 bases). The CDR3 spans 12 residues. The V end was cut by 4 bases, the J end by 14 bases, with 14 bases between. Germline assignment: CDR1 SGHVS and CDR2 FNYEAQ. CDR3 loop: CASSYRGGQLFF. DNA of the CDR3: TGTGCCAGCAGCTATCGGGGGGGGCAGCTGTTTTTT.

This clonotype was counted only a few times. The rearrangement joins TRBV6-1 to TRBJ1-2; no reliable D call. This CDR3 comprises 16 residues. V was shortened by 5 bases and J by 8 bases, with 24 bases between the two germline ends. The germline CDR1 and CDR2 sequences are MNHNS and SASEGT. The CDR3 DNA is TGTGCCAGCAGTCCCACCTTAACCCCCCCGGTAGGGGGCTACACCTTC. This encodes CASSPTLTPPVGGYTF.

This clonotype occurred a few times. The genes are TRBV4-3 and TRBJ2-5; D uncertain. The germline V and J ends were trimmed by 2 bases and 2 bases, with 6 bases remaining between them. Germline V CDR1 and CDR2: LGHNA, YSLEER. CDR3 size: 13 residues. The DNA for the CDR3 is TGCGCCAGCAGCCAAACAGTACAAGAGACCCAGTACTTC. This encodes CASSQTVQETQYF.

This clonotype has ten or more counts. The chain combines TRBV6-1 with TRBJ2-7, with 9 bases aligning to TRBD1. CDR1 is MNHNS and CDR2 is SASEGT in the germline V gene. The junction had 8 bases not matched to a gene; V was cut back by 7 bases and J by 4 bases. The CDR3 totals 14 residues. As DNA, the CDR3 is TGTGCCAGCACCGAGGCGGGACAGGGATACGAGCAGTACTTC. Translated, it gives CASTEAGQGYEQYF.

This clonotype was observed a few times. This chain uses TRBV7-3 with TRBJ2-5; D gene unclear. The CDR3 totals 13 residues. The V gene lost 1 base and the J gene lost 4 bases, with 7 bases spanning the gap. Germline CDR1 is SGHTA and CDR2 is FQGTGA. Here the CDR3 reads CASSLIVGETQYF. DNA for the CDR3: TGTGCCAGCAGCTTAATCGTAGGAGAGACCCAGTACTTC.

The J gene is TRBJ2-5, the V gene TRBV12-3 or TRBV12-4; D may be TRBD2 (7 bases). Trimming removed 6 bases at V and 4 bases at J, with 18 bases between. There are 15 residues in the CDR3. The CDR3 sequence is CASRVAGRGAETQYF. The CDR3 nucleotides read TGTGCCAGCAGAGTAGCGGGTCGGGGGGCAGAGACCCAGTACTTC.

This clonotype is labeled as medium-sized (0.01 to 0.1%). V usage is TRBV30 and J usage is TRBJ1-1; D call uncertain. V gave up 5 bases and J gave up 0 bases, with 4 bases separating them. The CDR3 is made up of 11 amino acids. The germline gives CDR1 GTSNPN, CDR2 SVGIG (reference sequence). CDR3 in amino acids: CAWVVNTEAFF. CDR3 nucleotide sequence: TGTGCCTGGGTCGTGAACACTGAAGCTTTCTTT.

This clonotype was found a few times. Here the CDR3 reads CASSLGPVYEQYF. CDR3 bases: TGTGCCAGCAGCTTAGGACCGGTCTACGAGCAGTACTTC. The V gene is TRBV11-1, the J gene TRBJ2-7; D gene unclear. V was trimmed by 1 base and J by 3 bases, leaving 7 bases between them. The CDR3 has 13 amino acids. Germline CDR1 SGHAT, CDR2 FQDESV (reference sequence).

CDR3 region: CPRSNYGYTF. DNA for the CDR3: TGTCCCCGATCTAACTATGGCTACACCTTC. The chain couples TRBV6-2 or TRBV6-3 to TRBJ1-2, with D unresolved. The CDR3 consists of 10 residues. The germline V gene encodes CDR1 MNHEY and CDR2 SVGEGT.